The 18 T cell receptor beta chains given below trace back to one sample, sequenced in a study of T-cell reconstitution after alpha-beta-depleted transplantation in children. This sample's TCRbeta library carried unique molecular identifier barcodes. TCRdb used MiXCR to reprocess the PCR reads, holding one entry per CDR3 protein. The repertoire consists of 600,000 to 800,000 distinct CDR3 sequences, with around 14% occurring once and the leading ten covering around 0.76%. This specimen was PBMCs, taken before TCRalphabeta/CD19-depleted stem cell transplant. These receptors were collected from a girl aged 2 to 9 with congenital amegakaryocytic thrombocytopenia, due to receive a stem cell transplant.

The chain couples TRBV20-1 to TRBJ2-5, with D perhaps matching TRBD1 or TRBD2 (6 bases each). The CDR3 loop spans 13 amino acids. Germline CDR1 is DFQATT and CDR2 is SNEGSKA (reference sequence). Trimming left V 2 bases short and J 4 bases short, with 11 bases between. The CDR3 here is CSARSRGLETQYF. In DNA form, the CDR3 reads TGCAGTGCTAGAAGTCGGGGGCTAGAGACCCAGTACTTC.

This clonotype was observed a handful of times. The CDR3 DNA reads TGTGCCAGCAGCCAACCGGGACAGAACAATGAGCAGTTCTTC. Residues: CASSQPGQNNEQFF. This chain connects TRBV3-1 to TRBJ2-1; 7 bases map to TRBD1. The CDR3 is 14 residues long. The V gene's germline CDR1 is LGHDT and CDR2 YNNKEL (reference sequence). The junction had 3 bases not matched to a gene; V was cut back by 2 bases and J by 5 bases.

This clonotype was recorded many times. The rearrangement joins TRBV29-1 to TRBJ2-1; D gene uncertain. Trimming took 2 bases from V and 0 from J, leaving 5 bases between them. Per germline, CDR1 SQVTM and CDR2 ANQGSEA. The CDR3 totals 13 residues. The CDR3 DNA reads TGCAGCGTTGAATCCTTCTCCTACAATGAGCAGTTCTTC. Residues: CSVESFSYNEQFF.

The table lists this clonotype with many counts. V and J are TRBV4-1 and TRBJ2-5; 7 nucleotides align to TRBD2. The CDR3 consists of 15 residues. Germline lookup yields CDR1 MGHRA and CDR2 YSYEKL. The J segment lost 1 base and the V segment lost 3 bases, leaving 5 bases of the junction unmatched. CDR3 nucleotides: TGCGCCAGCAGCCAGAAGACTAGCTCCCAAGAGACCCAGTACTTC. As protein: CASSQKTSSQETQYF.

At least ten counts were recorded for this clonotype. V gene TRBV12-3 or TRBV12-4 combines with J gene TRBJ1-5; the match to TRBD1 covers 8 bases. This CDR3 region has 14 residues. Trimming removed 3 bases from V and 7 bases from J; junction bases left unmatched: 5. The CDR3 loop is CASSFQGAGQPQHF. CDR3 coding DNA: TGTGCCAGCAGTTTCCAGGGGGCAGGGCAGCCCCAGCATTTT.

This clonotype was observed at least ten times. This chain connects TRBV7-2 to TRBJ2-2; possibly TRBD1 for D (5 bases). The V gene's germline CDR1 is SGHTA and CDR2 FQGNSA. The CDR3 sequence is 14 residues long. V was cut by 4 bases and J by 6 bases, with 12 bases left in between. The CDR3 DNA follows: TGTGCCAGCAGCTCGTCGACAGTGCCCGGGGAGCTGTTTTTT. Translation: CASSSSTVPGELFF. Filled out from reference TRBV7-2 and TRBJ2-2, the complete variable domain reads GAGVSQSPSNKVTEKGKDVELRCDPISGHTALYWYRQSLGQGLEFLIYFQGNSAPDKSGLPSDRFSAERTGGSVSTLTIQRTQQEDSAVYLCASSSSTVPGELFFGEGSRLTVL.

This clonotype has a handful of counts. V is TRBV6-5 and J is TRBJ2-5, with D possibly being TRBD2 (6 bases). The CDR3 loop spans 16 amino acids. Germline lookup yields CDR1 MNHEY and CDR2 SVGAGI. V was cut by 2 bases and J by 4 bases, with 17 bases left in between. The CDR3 spells CASSYGRDWLGETQYF. DNA for the CDR3: TGTGCCAGCAGTTACGGGCGGGACTGGCTGGGAGAGACCCAGTACTTC.

This clonotype was detected only a few times. This chain uses TRBV28 with TRBJ2-5; D may correspond to TRBD1 or TRBD2 (6 bases each). Germline V CDR1 and CDR2: MDHEN, SYDVKM. The CDR3 spans 13 residues. V was pared by 8 bases and J by 5 bases, with 15 bases between. CDR3 protein: CASVRGVRETQYF. CDR3 nucleotide sequence: TGTGCCAGCGTTAGGGGGGTCCGGGAGACCCAGTACTTC.

J is TRBJ2-1 and V is TRBV7-6, with a possible D match to TRBD2 (6 bases). CDR1 is SGHVS, CDR2 FNYEAQ, per germline. CDR3 length: 19 amino acids. V lost 3 bases and J 0 bases, leaving 21 bases between the germline ends. The CDR3 DNA reads as TGTGCCAGCAGCTTTGCACCCCTTGGGGGGTTCAGCTCCTACAATGAGCAGTTCTTC. Its protein is CASSFAPLGGFSSYNEQFF.

The genes are TRBV27 and TRBJ1-2; D is uncertain. The ends were cut back, 2 bases at V and 8 bases at J, with 21 bases in the middle. Germline lookup yields CDR1 MNHEY and CDR2 SMNVEV (reference sequence). CDR3 length equals 16 residues. The CDR3 sequence is CASSLTPNLLLRGYTF. The CDR3 bases are TGTGCCAGCAGTTTAACCCCGAACCTTCTCTTGAGGGGCTACACCTTC.

This clonotype was observed at least ten times. The chain combines TRBV20-1 with TRBJ2-2; 13 positions agree with TRBD2. Germline CDR1 is DFQATT and CDR2 is SNEGSKA (reference sequence). CDR3 length: 14 residues. V lost 6 bases to trimming and J lost 6 bases; unmatched junction nucleotides: 4. Here the CDR3 reads CSARTSGSSGELFF. DNA for the CDR3: TGCAGTGCCCGGACTAGCGGGAGCTCCGGGGAGCTGTTTTTT.

This clonotype was counted many times. The chain couples TRBV5-1 to TRBJ1-1; 7 positions match TRBD1. This CDR3 comprises 16 residues. CDR1 SGHRS and CDR2 YFSETQ come from the germline V gene. V gave up 4 bases and J gave up 0 bases; unmatched junction bases: 9. DNA of the CDR3: TGCGCCAGCAGCGACGGGACAGATCCGATGAACACTGAAGCTTTCTTT. Translation gives CASSDGTDPMNTEAFF. The whole variable domain, remainder taken from reference TRBV5-1 and TRBJ1-1, is KAGVTQTPRYLIKTRGQQVTLSCSPISGHRSVSWYQQTPGQGLQFLFEYFSETQRNKGNFPGRFSGRQFSNSRSEMNVSTLELGDSALYLCASSDGTDPMNTEAFFGQGTRLTVV.

This clonotype turned up a few times. The chain links TRBV3-1 to TRBJ1-1; D is perhaps TRBD1 (6 bases). Germline CDR1 is LGHDT and CDR2 is YNNKEL (reference sequence). The CDR3 consists of 14 residues. Trimming left V 4 bases short and J 3 bases short, with 12 bases between. The CDR3 sequence is CASSRKGGDTEAFF. The DNA of the CDR3 is TGTGCCAGCAGCCGCAAGGGGGGAGACACTGAAGCTTTCTTT.

This chain joins TRBV5-5 and TRBJ1-5, with 7 bases aligning to TRBD1. V gave up 4 bases and J gave up 6 bases; unmatched junction bases: 13. The CDR3 spans 16 residues. The germline CDR1 and CDR2 sequences are SGHKS and YYEKEE (reference sequence). The CDR3, as DNA: TGTGCCAGCAGCCTAGTATGGACAGGATTAGTTCAGCCCCAGCATTTT. Its translation is CASSLVWTGLVQPQHF.

This clonotype was seen at least ten times. The chain links TRBV6-5 to TRBJ2-1; 10 nucleotides agree with TRBD1. Germline lookup yields CDR1 MNHEY and CDR2 SVGAGI. V gave up 4 bases and J gave up 6 bases; unmatched junction bases: 6. CDR3 length: 15 amino acids. The CDR3 region has the DNA TGTGCCAGCAGTTCCCTTAGGACAGGGGGCAATGAGCAGTTCTTC. As protein: CASSSLRTGGNEQFF.

Only a few counts were recorded for this clonotype. V gene TRBV3-1 combines with J gene TRBJ2-6, with D possibly called TRBD1 or TRBD2 (6 bases each). Trimming stripped 11 bases from V and 2 bases from J, with 25 bases between. This CDR3 has 18 amino acids. Looked up from germline, CDR1 is LGHDT and CDR2 is YNNKEL (reference sequence). The CDR3: CASSHAHYREAGANVLTF. In nucleotides, the CDR3 is TGTGCCTCCAGCCACGCCCATTACAGGGAGGCTGGGGCCAACGTCCTGACTTTC.

This clonotype was seen repeatedly, ten times or more. This chain connects TRBV11-2 to TRBJ2-7; perhaps TRBD2 as D (5 bases). The CDR3 is made up of 16 amino acids. Between the trimmed V and J ends, which lost 0 bases and 3 bases, there was a span of 15 bases. Germline CDR1 and CDR2: SGHAT and FQNNGV. The chain's CDR3 is CASSLDRSEVYYEQYF. In DNA, the CDR3 is TGTGCCAGCAGCTTAGATCGTTCGGAGGTCTACTACGAGCAGTACTTC.

This clonotype came up many times. One end of the junction does not line up with germline, which may come from a read error. The genes are TRBV20-1 and TRBJ1-1, with D unclear. This CDR3 contains 14 residues. Germline V gene sequence: CDR1 DFQATT, CDR2 SNEGSKA (reference sequence). CDR3 region: CSASSQLGWVEVFF. CDR3 bases: TGCAGTGCTAGTTCTCAATTGGGGTGGGTGGAAGTTTTCTTT.